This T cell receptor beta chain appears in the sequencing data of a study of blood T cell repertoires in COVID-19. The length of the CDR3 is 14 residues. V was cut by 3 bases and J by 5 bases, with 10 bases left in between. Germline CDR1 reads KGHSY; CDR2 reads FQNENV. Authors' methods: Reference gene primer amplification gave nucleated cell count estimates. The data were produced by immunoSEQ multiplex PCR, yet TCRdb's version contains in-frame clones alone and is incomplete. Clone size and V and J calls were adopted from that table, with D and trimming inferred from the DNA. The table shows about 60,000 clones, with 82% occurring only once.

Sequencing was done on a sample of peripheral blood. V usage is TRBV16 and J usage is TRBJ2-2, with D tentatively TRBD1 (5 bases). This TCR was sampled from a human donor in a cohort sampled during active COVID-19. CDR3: CASSQSGLTGELFF. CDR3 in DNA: TGTGCCAGCAGCCAGTCAGGGCTTACCGGGGAGCTGTTTTTT.